Shown below are 19 T cell receptor beta chains from a single sample sequenced in a study of cytomegalovirus exposure and HLA in healthy donors. The assay was immunoSEQ multiplex PCR, and TCRdb's table has in-frame clones only and misses some. The sample contains roughly 100,000 clones, less than 95% of which appear only once. Sequenced input: PBMCs. All receptors derive from a woman aged 18-29 years in good health and CMV-seronegative.

This rearrangement joins TRBV5-6 to TRBJ2-7, with TRBD1 as a possible D gene (5 bases). Trimming stripped 7 bases from V and 5 bases from J, with 22 bases between. The CDR3 is 15 residues long. Per germline, CDR1 SGHDT and CDR2 YYEEEE. The CDR3 region has the DNA TGTGCCAGCGCCCGCTGGGGCAGGGCCCCCCACGAGCAGTACTTC. Translating gives CASARWGRAPHEQYF.

The chain couples TRBV15 to TRBJ2-5; D might be TRBD1 (7 bases). This CDR3 spans 15 amino acids. Between the trimmed V and J ends, which lost 4 bases and 1 base, there was a span of 13 bases. Germline CDR1 reads LNHNV; CDR2 reads YYDKDF (reference sequence). CDR3 bases: TGTGCCACCAGCATAGACAGGGAGGCCCAAGAGACCCAGTACTTC. It codes for CATSIDREAQETQYF.

V is TRBV6-1 and J is TRBJ1-3; D not resolved. Deletions cut 2 bases from V and 4 bases from J, with 12 bases between. The CDR3 runs to 15 residues. Germline V gives CDR1 MNHNS, CDR2 SASEGT. The CDR3 coding sequence is TGTGCCAGCAGTGAATCAGCAACGGGAGGAAACACCATATATTTT. Translated, it gives CASSESATGGNTIYF.

V gene TRBV5-5 combines with J gene TRBJ2-1, with a weak D call TRBD2 (6 bases). Germline V CDR1 and CDR2: SGHKS, YYEKEE (reference sequence). There are 14 residues in the CDR3. Trimming left V 0 bases short and J 7 bases short, with 11 bases between. The CDR3 region is CASSLAGRTNEQFF. The CDR3 nucleotides are TGTGCCAGCAGCTTGGCCGGGAGAACGAATGAGCAGTTCTTC. Full variable domain (missing parts from reference TRBV5-5 and TRBJ2-1): DAGVTQSPTHLIKTRGQQVTLRCSPISGHKSVSWYQQVLGQGPQFIFQYYEKEERGRGNFPDRFSARQFPNYSSELNVNALLLGDSALYLCASSLAGRTNEQFFGPGTRLTVL.

The J gene is TRBJ1-1, the V gene TRBV21-1. TRBV21-1 is deemed a pseudogene. The CDR3 is made up of 14 amino acids. CDR3 nucleotide sequence: TGTGCCAGCAGCAAAGTAATCCTGTACACTGAAGCTTTCTTT. This translates into CASSKVILYTEAFF.

This chain connects TRBV29-1 to TRBJ2-1, with 8 bases lining up with TRBD2. Germline CDR1 reads SQVTM; CDR2 reads ANQGSEA. J gave up 4 bases and V 4 bases, and 3 bases lay outside the gene matches. CDR3 size: 13 residues. This CDR3 reads CSVAGGGYNEQFF. The DNA of the CDR3 is TGCAGCGTTGCGGGAGGGGGGTACAATGAGCAGTTCTTC.

This clone was observed a handful of times. V usage is TRBV9 and J usage is TRBJ2-1; 8 bases fit TRBD2. Germline V CDR1 and CDR2: SGDLS, YYNGEE. With 0 bases clipped from V and 9 bases from J, the junction kept 14 bases outside the gene matches. The CDR3 totals 17 residues. CDR3: CASSVGGTGGMNGEQFF. The CDR3 DNA follows: TGTGCCAGCAGCGTAGGAGGAACGGGAGGGATGAACGGTGAGCAGTTCTTC. Combining the CDR3 with reference TRBV9 and TRBJ2-1 gives the whole variable domain DSGVTQTPKHLITATGQRVTLRCSPRSGDLSVYWYQQSLDQGLQFLIQYYNGEERAKGNILERFSAQQFPDLHSELNLSSLELGDSALYFCASSVGGTGGMNGEQFFGPGTRLTVL.

The chain links TRBV27 to TRBJ1-1, with 8 bases matching TRBD1. Per germline, CDR1 MNHEY and CDR2 SMNVEV (reference sequence). The CDR3 loop spans 14 amino acids. Trimming took 6 bases from V and 12 from J; bases not matched to a gene: 15. The CDR3 region has the DNA TGTGCCAGCAGGGATCGACCCGACAGGGGTTTTCCTTTCTTT. Translating gives CASRDRPDRGFPFF.

The rearrangement uses TRBV30 and TRBJ2-7; TRBD1 might be the D (5 bases). Looked up from germline, CDR1 is GTSNPN and CDR2 is SVGIG (reference sequence). V lost 2 bases to trimming and J lost 2 bases, with 10 bases between them. The CDR3 contains 13 residues. Here the CDR3 reads CAWSLDRTYEQYF. In nucleotides, the CDR3 is TGTGCCTGGAGTTTAGACAGAACCTACGAGCAGTACTTC.

The chain joins TRBV9 to TRBJ2-7, with TRBD2 matching over 7 bases. The germline V gene encodes CDR1 SGDLS and CDR2 YYNGEE. V shed 3 bases and J 2 bases; nucleotides not matched to a gene: 5. The length of the CDR3 is 14 residues. The CDR3 coding sequence is TGTGCCAGCAGCGCGGACGGGACTACCTACGAGCAGTACTTC. Protein product: CASSADGTTYEQYF.

This CDR3 reads CSAGSGREQFF. In nucleotides, the CDR3 is TGCAGTGCTGGGAGCGGCAGAGAGCAGTTCTTC. The gene calls are TRBV20-1 and TRBJ2-1, with a tentative D call TRBD2 (5 bases). The CDR3 has 11 amino acids. V lost 5 bases, J lost 10 bases, and 12 bases lay in between. CDR1 DFQATT and CDR2 SNEGSKA come from the germline V gene (reference sequence).

This rearrangement joins TRBV7-9 to TRBJ1-1; 8 nucleotides line up with TRBD1. Germline V lookup: CDR1 SEHNR, CDR2 FQNEAQ (reference sequence). CDR3 size: 15 residues. Germline trimming cut 5 bases from V and 3 bases from J; bases unmatched to any gene: 8. The CDR3 DNA reads TGTGCCAGCAGCACACCAGGGGGCCTGGACACTGAAGCTTTCTTT. It encodes CASSTPGGLDTEAFF.

In this sample, this clone turned up once. The CDR3 is CASRMTGMNQPQHF. The CDR3 coding sequence is TGTGCCAGCAGGATGACAGGGATGAATCAGCCCCAGCATTTT. This chain connects TRBV2 to TRBJ1-5; TRBD1 matches 7 bases. The J segment lost 4 bases and the V segment lost 6 bases, leaving 6 bases of the junction unmatched. The CDR3 is 14 amino acids. Germline-derived CDR1 and CDR2 are SNHLY and FYNNEI.

The chain carries TRBV1 and TRBJ2-1; the table calls TRBD2, which could not be checked here. TRBV1 is tagged as a pseudogene. This CDR3 has 15 residues. The chain's CDR3 is CTSSPGLAEYNEQFF. DNA of the CDR3: TGCACCAGCAGCCCAGGACTAGCGGAATACAATGAGCAGTTCTTC.

The rearrangement uses TRBV5-4 and TRBJ1-1; D not resolved. The CDR3 totals 14 residues. V shed 0 bases and J shed 1 base, with 7 bases lying between them. Germline-derived CDR1 and CDR2 are SGHNT and YYREEE (reference sequence). Here the CDR3 reads CASSLARENTEAFF. As DNA, the CDR3 is TGTGCCAGCAGCTTGGCCCGGGAGAACACTGAAGCTTTCTTT.

The rearrangement uses TRBV27 and TRBJ1-4; possible D gene TRBD1, 5 bases. Trimming took off 4 bases at V and 12 bases at J, with 21 bases between the two ends. Germline V gene data show CDR1 as MNHEY and CDR2 as SMNVEV (reference sequence). The CDR3 totals 15 residues. As DNA, the CDR3 is TGTGCCAGCAGTTGGACATTGGGGCATTTTGGGGAACTGTTTTTT. Translated, it gives CASSWTLGHFGELFF.

The rearrangement joins TRBV19 to TRBJ1-2, with TRBD1 matching 11 bases. This CDR3 is built from 15 residues. J was trimmed by 6 bases and V by 5 bases; bases with no gene match: 8. Germline loops: CDR1 LNHDA, CDR2 SQIVND (reference sequence). CDR3 sequence: CASSPWGTGGDGYTF. For the CDR3, the DNA is TGTGCCAGTAGTCCTTGGGGGACAGGGGGAGATGGCTACACCTTC. The full variable domain, in which reference TRBV19 and TRBJ1-2 provide the parts outside the CDR3, is DGGITQSPKYLFRKEGQNVTLSCEQNLNHDAMYWYRQDPGQGLRLIYYSQIVNDFQKGDIAEGYSVSREKKESFPLTVTSAQKNPTAFYLCASSPWGTGGDGYTFGSGTRLTVV.

The chain uses TRBV4-1 and TRBJ2-7, with a tentative D call TRBD1 (6 bases). There are 15 residues in the CDR3. Trimming stripped 1 base from V and 4 bases from J, with 14 bases between. CDR1 and CDR2 from the germline V gene are MGHRA and YSYEKL. The CDR3 DNA sequence: TGCGCCAGCAGCCAAGTTTTGGGGGCGAGGTACGAGCAGTACTTC. It is translated as CASSQVLGARYEQYF.

The chain combines TRBV9 with TRBJ1-1, with a possible D match to TRBD1 (5 bases). The V end was cut by 4 bases, the J end by 2 bases, with 21 bases between. In germline, CDR1 is SGDLS, CDR2 YYNGEE. The CDR3 extends over 17 amino acids. The CDR3 spells CASSRYPTGTSNTEAFF. CDR3 nucleotide sequence: TGTGCCAGCAGCCGATACCCCACAGGAACCTCTAACACTGAAGCTTTCTTT.